The source of this TCR beta chain is a study of shared clonotypes between healthy human individuals (dated by TCRdb to 2020 to 2021). Context from the whole study: A few men and a couple of women, aged 18 to 49 years, made up the cohort. Between about 0.9 and 10 billion PBMCs per donor were obtained by leukapheresis. For each donor, three plates each were used for CD4 naive and CD4 memory, two plates were used for CD8 naive, and one plate was used for CD8 memory. The study deeply sequenced blood TCR repertoires of about 5 healthy adults to estimate repertoire size and the extent of clonotype sharing between individuals. Different laboratories and diverse techniques were used to prepare libraries and sequence TCR repertoires, to increase sequencing depth and limit assay-specific biases.

Using the deep immunoSEQ assay, multiplex PCR amplified TCR CDR3 regions from genomic DNA. Extracted genomic DNA from each cell subset was spread evenly across all wells of several immunoSEQ 96-well plates, with each plate serving as a replicate. For sorted subsets, each replicate PCR was loaded with about 0.2 ug genomic DNA, equivalent to 25,000 to 35,000 T cell genomes. The purified libraries were quantified using a Qubit 3.0 fluorometer, sized with a Bioanalyzer 2100, and then quantified again using the KAPA Library Quantification kit. A separate single-read 150-cycle Illumina NextSeq 550 flow cell was used to sequence each immunoSEQ 96-well plate. Per the source publication's procedure: Because the immunoSEQ output included only junctional sequences and no quality scores, the filtering could not be the same as the filtering used for full-length reads. Sequences were annotated with PyIR, a Python wrapper for IgBLAST v1.9, and V/J genes and CDR3 were assigned using IMGT germline references. Any read was removed if the V/J assignment was weak (E-value above 1e-6), the CDR3 was missing, or the read contained stop codons, out-of-frame junctions, or ambiguous translated residues. V3J clonotypes were defined by identical inferred V gene, J gene, and CDR3 amino acid sequence. To compute the percentage overlap between repertoires, the number of shared unique clonotypes was divided by the size of the smaller repertoire. Richness of each repertoire was evaluated using RTK rarefaction, the Chao1 estimator, and Recon v2.1 estimates of unobserved clonotypes. OLGA was used to compute generation probabilities for all TCRbeta clonotypes that the gDNA method yielded from four donors. This is the immuneACCESS table as TCRdb keeps it, with only in-frame sequences that have V and J called. A part of the clones is gone; compared with another copy, unresolved V genes explain less than half, and the rest is unexplained. Clone size and V and J calls were adopted from that table, with D and trimming inferred from the DNA. The sample includes a few million clones, with approximately 92% observed a single time. Of the sample, around 0.15% falls within the top ten clones.

Here is what the overall study found, with its caveats: Across four donors, about 4.5% of naive CD4, more than 3% of naive CD8, under 2.5% of memory CD4, and roughly 0.4% of memory CD8 clonotypes were shared. Compared with non-shared clonotypes, clonotypes shared by all four sorted-subset donors had higher generation probabilities. Incomplete sequencing was indicated by rarefaction of sorted-subset datasets, despite the large sequencing depth. Because the study included a small number of donors, the genetic and exposure-history diversity represented was limited. Based on pairwise subsampling, the degree of clonotype sharing among donors was expected to be affected by sequencing depth. Only blood was sampled, and tissue TCR repertoires likely differ from those in blood. Naive subsets generally had larger estimated clonotype richness than memory subsets.

Clipping removes 4 bases from V and 5 bases from J, with 6 as the unmatched junction base count. Spanning cysteine to phenylalanine, the CDR3 consists of 14 amino acids. Solely the CDR3 DNA is kept, with 42 bases framed from the first base. The germline V gene specifies SGHRS as CDR1 and YFSETQ as CDR2. The donors were healthy, HIV-negative adults who had no recently reported acute infections or vaccinations. Every donor was a Caucasian adult residing in Nashville, Tennessee, USA. CD4+ T cells were enriched by magnetic negative selection; naive cells were then positively selected on CD45RA, and the negative fraction formed the memory subset. After blood collection by leukapheresis, PBMCs were isolated using Ficoll-Histopaque density gradient centrifugation and then cryopreserved in the vapor phase of liquid nitrogen. Analytical flow cytometry was used to check the purity and quantity of each magnetically sorted T cell population. Each sorted fraction had its genomic DNA isolated and then quantified by UV absorbance on a Nanodrop 2000c.

Comments on this clone: Its binding antigen is unknown. Base qualities are missing; no much larger clone stands one base away.

Material: naive CD4+ T cells sorted from blood. Interpreted using the paper, the cell subset or site label stands for: CD45RA+ positively selected. This receptor chain uses TRBV5-1 and TRBJ1-2; 9 of the junction bases match TRBD1. The sequence was collected from a man younger than 35 in good health. The DNA sequence reads TGCGCCAGCAGCCAAGAGACAGGGGGATATGGCTACACCTTC. This codes for CASSQETGGYGYTF.